This T cell receptor beta chain is drawn from a study of shared clonotypes between healthy human individuals. The study drew all its donors from Caucasian adults living in Nashville, Tennessee. This CDR3 comprises 15 residues. V lost 3 bases and J 7 bases, leaving 16 bases between the germline ends. Germline V gene data show CDR1 as KGHSH and CDR2 as LQKENI. A remark on this clone: Its antigen is currently unknown.

Clones were read by immunoSEQ multiplex PCR, and TCRdb kept only the in-frame ones, dropping some. The profile covers around 1.1 million clones, with 70% to 85% appearing a single time and more than 0.85% taken by the ten largest. General observations from the study: An expected dependence of interdonor clonotype sharing on sequencing depth was noted. Specimens sampled were limited to blood, with tissue repertoires likely differing.

The sample comprised memory CD4+ T cells from PBMCs. Stated subset: CD45RA-negative fraction. The V call is TRBV18, the J call TRBJ1-5, with TRBD1 as a possible D gene (5 bases). This TCR was recovered from a man between 18 and 35 years old in good health. Some clones in this sample may be carry-over from other donors' samples. As DNA, the CDR3 is TGTGCCAGCTCACCCACAGGCGGGCGTCAGCAGCCCCAGCATTTT. It is translated as CASSPTGGRQQPQHF. The variable domain in full, with the rest retrieved from reference TRBV18 and TRBJ1-5, is NAGVMQNPRHLVRRRGQEARLRCSPMKGHSHVYWYRQLPEEGLKFMVYLQKENIIDESGMPKERFSAEFPKEGPSILRIQQVVRGDSAAYFCASSPTGGRQQPQHFGDGTRLSIL.